The following is a T cell receptor (beta chain) sequence with its context. This sample is drawn from a study of OX40 agonist ivuxolimab in advanced cancers. Some clones are missing from TCRdb's copy, which holds only in-frame ones; the method was immunoSEQ multiplex PCR. Of 45,000 to 60,000 clones listed, over 80% are singletons. The starting material was CD4+ or CD8+ T cells sorted from blood, obtained in a trial of the OX40 agonist ivuxolimab. This clonotype originated in an adult with an advanced solid tumor such as melanoma, head and neck, liver or kidney cancer.

This CDR3 reads CASGLIQGALVLTQYF. Here the CDR3 DNA reads TGTGCTAGTGGTTTGATCCAGGGGGCCTTGGTTTTGACCCAGTACTTC. The rearrangement uses TRBV12-5 and TRBJ2-5; 8 bases are a match to TRBD1. Germline assignment: CDR1 LGHNT and CDR2 FRNRAP. The J segment lost 7 bases and the V segment lost 2 bases, leaving 12 bases of the junction unmatched. CDR3 length: 16 residues.